Below are 24 T cell receptor beta chains sequenced from a single sample in a study of shared clonotypes between healthy human individuals. The naive CD8 fraction comprised CD45RO-negative cells positively selected for CCR7 and excluded terminally differentiated effector memory CD45RA+ cells. TCRdb's table, derived via immunoSEQ multiplex PCR, lists solely in-frame clones and lacks some. The table includes 800,000 or so clones, about 97% detected once. Input material: naive CD8+ T cells sorted from blood. The receptors come from a man aged 25 to 45 in good health.

The chain recombines TRBV6-6 with TRBJ2-5; no reliable D call. The V gene lost 0 bases and the J gene lost 2 bases, with 7 bases spanning the gap. CDR3 length equals 14 residues. Germline-derived CDR1 and CDR2 are MNHNY and SVGAGI (reference sequence). CDR3 sequence reads: CASSYSLRQETQYF. The CDR3 DNA is TGTGCCAGCAGTTACTCGTTGCGTCAAGAGACCCAGTACTTC.

The rearrangement links TRBV7-9 to TRBJ2-1; TRBD2 matches 7 bases. The CDR3 is made up of 16 amino acids. Germline assignment: CDR1 SEHNR and CDR2 FQNEAQ (reference sequence). Trimming removed 7 bases from V and 6 bases from J; junction bases left unmatched: 15. The CDR3 region is CASTNARAGVGNEQFF. The CDR3 DNA reads as TGTGCCAGCACCAACGCGAGGGCGGGAGTTGGCAATGAGCAGTTCTTC.

As for this clone: Other DNA sequences within the sample encode an identical CDR3. V is TRBV10-3 and J is TRBJ2-7, with D perhaps being TRBD1 or TRBD2 (5 bases each). Per the germline V gene, CDR1 is ENHRY and CDR2 is SYGVKD. V was cut by 6 bases and J by 0 bases, with 15 bases left in between. CDR3 length: 15 amino acids. The CDR3 loop is CAISSRDGSSYEQYF. The CDR3 bases are TGTGCCATCAGCTCCAGGGACGGAAGCTCCTACGAGCAGTACTTC.

V and J are TRBV18 and TRBJ2-2; D is undetermined. Germline V gene sequence: CDR1 KGHSH, CDR2 LQKENI. V lost 2 bases and J lost 1, with 11 bases in between. The CDR3 is 16 amino acids. The CDR3 coding sequence is TGTGCCAGCTCACCAGCACGTAGTGAGAACACCGGGGAGCTGTTTTTT. Residues: CASSPARSENTGELFF.

The rearrangement links TRBV4-1 to TRBJ2-1; TRBD2 matches 7 bases. V dropped 0 bases and J dropped 2; count of bases not matched to a gene: 1. CDR3 length: 15 residues. CDR1 and CDR2 (germline): MGHRA, YSYEKL. The CDR3 sequence: CASSQEGTTYNEQFF. CDR3 bases: TGCGCCAGCAGCCAAGAGGGGACTACCTACAATGAGCAGTTCTTC.

This chain connects TRBV4-1 to TRBJ2-3; no clear D gene. V gave up 2 bases and J gave up 3 bases, with 21 bases separating them. The CDR3 has 18 residues. Germline-derived CDR1 and CDR2 are MGHRA and YSYEKL. The chain's CDR3 is CASSQSPSHSSSTDTQYF. The CDR3 bases are TGCGCCAGCAGCCAAAGCCCGTCCCATAGTTCAAGTACAGATACGCAGTATTTT.

The chain carries TRBV6-5 and TRBJ2-7; 9 nucleotides match TRBD1. The CDR3 has 14 amino acids. Germline loops: CDR1 MNHEY, CDR2 SVGAGI. J lost 5 bases, V lost 0 bases, and 2 bases had no gene match. CDR3 amino acids: CASSYSQGADEQYF. CDR3 DNA sequence: TGTGCCAGCAGTTACTCACAGGGGGCTGACGAGCAGTACTTC.

The chain is built from TRBV27 and TRBJ2-3; tentatively, D is TRBD2 (6 bases). Germline V gene lookup returns CDR1 MNHEY and CDR2 SMNVEV (reference sequence). V lost 8 bases and J lost 0, with 15 bases in between. This CDR3 spans 15 amino acids. CDR3 in DNA: TGTGCCAGCGGGGGGTGGGACCAGAGCACAGATACGCAGTATTTT. Translation gives CASGGWDQSTDTQYF.

V and J are TRBV6-5 and TRBJ1-1; maybe TRBD1 (6 bases). The length of the CDR3 is 15 residues. Looked up from germline, CDR1 is MNHEY and CDR2 is SVGAGI. V was clipped by 0 bases and J by 3 bases, with 11 bases between them. CDR3 sequence: CASSYSRGQYTEAFF. The CDR3 nucleotides read TGTGCCAGCAGTTACTCACGGGGACAATACACTGAAGCTTTCTTT.

The chain is built from TRBV9 and TRBJ2-1; 7 bases line up with TRBD2. The junction had 14 bases not matched to a gene; V was cut back by 3 bases and J by 5 bases. This CDR3 has 17 amino acids. Germline CDR1 reads SGDLS; CDR2 reads YYNGEE. The CDR3 DNA reads TGTGCCAGCAGCGGACCCCAGGCGCGGGAGTTCGACAATGAGCAGTTCTTC. This translates into CASSGPQAREFDNEQFF.

In its sample, this clone was seen once. CDR3 bases: TGTGCCAGCAGCGCAATAGGAAGCGGGAGGTCTTCGGTGGATGAGCAGTTCTTC. Amino acids: CASSAIGSGRSSVDEQFF. The chain links TRBV7-9 to TRBJ2-1; 9 bases are shared with TRBD2. J lost 8 bases, V lost 5 bases, and 19 bases had no gene match. Germline V gene data show CDR1 as SEHNR and CDR2 as FQNEAQ (reference sequence). The CDR3 is 18 amino acids.

This clone is a singleton in its sample. The rearrangement links TRBV27 to TRBJ2-2, with unresolved D. Between the trimmed V and J ends, which lost 5 bases and 2 bases, there was a span of 24 bases. Germline values: CDR1 MNHEY, CDR2 SMNVEV (reference sequence). The CDR3 length is 19 residues. CDR3 loop: CASSHSLPLGGGNTGELFF. CDR3 coding DNA: TGTGCCAGCAGTCATTCTCTCCCATTAGGTGGCGGTAACACCGGGGAGCTGTTTTTT.

This clone appeared once. The CDR3, as DNA: TGTGCCAGCAGTTTACAGGGGGACCCCTACAATGAGCAGTTCTTC. Translation: CASSLQGDPYNEQFF. V is TRBV27 and J is TRBJ2-1, with TRBD1 identical over 7 bases. J gave up 2 bases and V 2 bases, and 3 bases lay outside the gene matches. This CDR3 has 15 amino acids. Germline values: CDR1 MNHEY, CDR2 SMNVEV (reference sequence).

The V and J genes are TRBV30 and TRBJ1-1; D unclear. V dropped 4 bases and J dropped 5 bases, with 11 bases sitting between them. Germline V lookup: CDR1 GTSNPN, CDR2 SVGIG (reference sequence). CDR3 length equals 12 residues. In nucleotides, the CDR3 is TGTGCCTGGAATGAGATGGGAACTGAAGCTTTCTTT. Protein: CAWNEMGTEAFF.

V gene TRBV5-6 combines with J gene TRBJ2-7, with a tentative D call TRBD2 (6 bases). This CDR3 has 15 residues. The germline gives CDR1 SGHDT, CDR2 YYEEEE. V shed 2 bases and J shed 3 bases, with 15 bases lying between them. The CDR3 bases are TGTGCCAGCAGCTTTTTACTAGCAGCTAACTACGAGCAGTACTTC. Translation gives CASSFLLAANYEQYF.

The chain recombines TRBV10-2 with TRBJ1-2; D might be TRBD1 (5 bases). CDR3 size: 15 residues. V was trimmed by 8 bases and J by 0 bases, leaving 16 bases between them. Germline-derived CDR1 and CDR2 are WSHSY and SAAADI. CDR3 in amino acids: CASLGTRGPNYGYTF. DNA for the CDR3: TGCGCCAGCCTGGGTACTCGGGGCCCTAACTATGGCTACACCTTC.

This chain joins TRBV2 and TRBJ2-1; 7 bases agree with TRBD1. Germline V gives CDR1 SNHLY, CDR2 FYNNEI. The CDR3 length is 16 residues. V dropped 7 bases and J dropped 4; count of bases not matched to a gene: 13. The CDR3 DNA follows: TGTGCCAGCAATGCGCTCCGGGACAGTCCTTACAATGAGCAGTTCTTC. The encoded protein is CASNALRDSPYNEQFF. Full variable domain (remainder filled in from reference TRBV2 and TRBJ2-1): EPEVTQTPSHQVTQMGQEVILRCVPISNHLYFYWYRQILGQKVEFLVSFYNNEISEKSEIFDDQFSVERPDGSNFTLKIRSTKLEDSAMYFCASNALRDSPYNEQFFGPGTRLTVL.

V usage is TRBV28 and J usage is TRBJ2-1; tentatively, D is TRBD2 (6 bases). The V and J ends lost 3 bases and 8 bases respectively, with 17 bases between them. From germline, CDR1 is MDHEN and CDR2 SYDVKM. This CDR3 is 15 amino acids long. The DNA of the CDR3 is TGTGCCAGCAGTTTCCCCGGGTCGGGGGTAGATGAGCAGTTCTTC. This sequence encodes CASSFPGSGVDEQFF.

J is TRBJ2-1 and V is TRBV5-1; 13 bases align to TRBD2. The J segment lost 4 bases and the V segment lost 2 bases, leaving 3 bases of the junction unmatched. CDR1 is SGHRS, CDR2 YFSETQ, per germline. This CDR3 comprises 16 residues. This chain's CDR3 is CASSLQGLAGYNEQFF. CDR3 sequence (DNA): TGCGCCAGCAGCTTACAGGGACTAGCGGGGTACAATGAGCAGTTCTTC.

The chain links TRBV29-1 to TRBJ2-7; TRBD2 matches at 12 bases. Per the germline V gene, CDR1 is SQVTM and CDR2 is ANQGSEA. This CDR3 contains 17 residues. The J segment lost 2 bases and the V segment lost 7 bases, leaving 15 bases of the junction unmatched. The CDR3 sequence: CSARLAGDVKEAYEQYF. DNA of the CDR3: TGCAGCGCAAGACTAGCGGGAGACGTTAAAGAGGCCTACGAGCAGTACTTC.

The chain is built from TRBV6-5 and TRBJ1-3; D remains unclear. The length of the CDR3 is 15 residues. CDR1 is MNHEY and CDR2 is SVGAGI in the germline V gene. Trimming pared 0 bases from V and 1 base from J, leaving 7 bases between. The CDR3 region has the DNA TGTGCCAGCAGTTACTCGAAGCGTTCTGGAAACACCATATATTTT. It specifies CASSYSKRSGNTIYF.

Details on this clone: The identical CDR3 is also encoded by other nucleotide sequences in the sample. This CDR3 reads CASSLTGNEQFF. CDR3 in DNA: TGTGCCAGCAGTCTCACAGGGAATGAGCAGTTCTTC. J is TRBJ2-1 and V is TRBV7-2, with D perhaps matching TRBD1 (6 bases). Germline V gives CDR1 SGHTA, CDR2 FQGNSA. Between the trimmed V and J ends, which lost 6 bases and 7 bases, there was a span of 10 bases. The CDR3 has 12 residues.

The chain recombines TRBV7-9 with TRBJ1-2; 8 bases are shared with TRBD1. There are 18 residues in the CDR3. V lost 5 bases to trimming and J lost 3 bases; unmatched junction nucleotides: 17. From germline, CDR1 is SEHNR and CDR2 FQNEAQ (reference sequence). The DNA of the CDR3 is TGTGCCAGCAGCCCAAGACCGGGACAGGATCCTGGGCACTATGGCTACACCTTC. Amino acids: CASSPRPGQDPGHYGYTF.

As concerns this clone: Different DNA sequences within this sample yield the same CDR3. The rearrangement joins TRBV27 to TRBJ2-7; D uncertain. Germline CDR1 and CDR2: MNHEY and SMNVEV (reference sequence). CDR3 length: 13 amino acids. With 1 base removed from V and 1 base from J, the gap between germline ends came to 5 bases. CDR3 nucleotides: TGTGCCAGCAGTTTATTAGAGTCCTACGAGCAGTACTTC. Translation gives CASSLLESYEQYF.